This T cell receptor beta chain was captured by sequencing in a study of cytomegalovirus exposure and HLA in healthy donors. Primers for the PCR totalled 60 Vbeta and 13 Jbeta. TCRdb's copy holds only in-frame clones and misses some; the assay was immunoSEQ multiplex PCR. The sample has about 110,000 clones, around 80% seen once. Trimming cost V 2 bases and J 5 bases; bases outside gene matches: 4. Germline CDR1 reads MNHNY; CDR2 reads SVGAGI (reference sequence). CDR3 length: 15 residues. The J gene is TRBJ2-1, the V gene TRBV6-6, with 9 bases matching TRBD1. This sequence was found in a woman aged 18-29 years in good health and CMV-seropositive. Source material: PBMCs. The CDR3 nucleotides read TGTGCCAGCAGTTACGCGTGGGACAGGGACAATGAGCAGTTCTTC. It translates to CASSYAWDRDNEQFF.